A selection of T cell receptor beta chains follows, all from one sample in a study of regulatory T cells in long-lasting Graves disease. TCRdb reanalysed the multiplex PCR reads using MiXCR and keeps one entry per CDR3 protein. The table has 500,000 to 800,000 distinct CDR3 sequences, approximately 31% seen once. The input for sequencing was peripheral blood mononuclear cells (PBMCs), taken when the disease was refractory, from a patient treated with antithyroid drugs. The source of these receptors is a female donor with Graves disease. Both conserved end residues are part of each CDR3. A D gene is named only where the DNA matches it firmly. Clone size is stated in some rows and not others, as once, few, many or a class when expanded.

>TRBV11-2|TRBJ1-1|TRBD1|once
TGTGCCAGCAGCTTCGACAGGGACCTGGCTTTCTTT
CASSFDRDLAFF
>TRBV4-2|TRBJ2-1|NA|few
TGTGCCAGCAGCCAAGATGGCCTAGCCGCCTACAATGAGCAGTTCTTC
CASSQDGLAAYNEQFF
>TRBV2|TRBJ1-5|NA|many
TGTGCCAGCAGTGAACCGGACAGCCGGCGTCAGCCCCAGCATTTT
CASSEPDSRRQPQHF
>TRBV19|TRBJ1-1|TRBD1|many
TGTGCCAGTAGCCCAAATGGACAGGGGATGAACACTGAAGCTTTCTTT
CASSPNGQGMNTEAFF
>TRBV25-1|TRBJ1-2|NA|once
TGTGCCAGCAGTGAATTACAGATTTTCCCCTATGGCTACACCTTC
CASSELQIFPYGYTF
>TRBV15|TRBJ1-2|NA|few
TGTGCCACCAGCAGATCGACAGGAAGGTACACCTTC
CATSRSTGRYTF
>TRBV11-2|TRBJ2-7|TRBD2|few
TGTGCCAGCAGCGTTCAAGCGGGACCCGTAGCCTACGAGCAGTACTTC
CASSVQAGPVAYEQYF
>TRBV2|TRBJ1-1|NA|NA
TGTGCCGGGGGGACGGCGAACACTGAAGCTTTCTTT
CAGGTANTEAFF
>TRBV6-2/TRBV6-3|TRBJ1-6|TRBD1|many
TGTGCCAGCAGTTACTCAGGGACAGGCAACTCACCCCTCCACTTT
CASSYSGTGNSPLHF
>TRBV28|TRBJ1-4|NA|many
TGTGCCAGCAGTCCTCCCCTCGGCCAGGGAACCAATGAAAAACTGTTTTTT
CASSPPLGQGTNEKLFF
>TRBV3-1|TRBJ2-7|NA|NA
TGTGCCAGCAGCCGCCCGCCGGGTTCCGAGCAGTACTTC
CASSRPPGSEQYF
>TRBV30|TRBJ1-2|NA|once
TGTGCCTGGAGTGTAAGGGGTAGGGATGGCTACACCTTC
CAWSVRGRDGYTF
>TRBV9|TRBJ1-2|NA|NA
TGTGCCAGCAGCGCCGACAGCTTAGCTAACTATGGCTACACCTTC
CASSADSLANYGYTF
>TRBV6-1|TRBJ1-5|NA|few
TGTGCCAGCAGTGAGGCCCGAGGAAGCGGTCAGCCCCAGCATTTT
CASSEARGSGQPQHF
>TRBV7-9|TRBJ2-7|TRBD2|NA
TGTGCCAGCAGCCATAGCGGGAGTAACTACGAGCAGTACTTC
CASSHSGSNYEQYF
>TRBV3-1|TRBJ1-1|NA|few
TGTGCCAGCAGCCATGGAGGGAACACTGAAGCTTTCTTT
CASSHGGNTEAFF
>TRBV5-6|TRBJ2-7|NA|few
TGTGCCAGCAGGGCCCCGGGACCACTTCACGAGCAGTACTTC
CASRAPGPLHEQYF
>TRBV6-2/TRBV6-3|TRBJ1-2|NA|NA
TGTGCCAGCAGGCTACCTCTTAACTATGGCTACACCTTC
CASRLPLNYGYTF
>TRBV20-1|TRBJ1-3|NA|NA
TGCAGTGCTTCGTTGCCTGGAAACACCATATATTTT
CSASLPGNTIYF
>TRBV29-1|TRBJ1-1|NA|few
TGCAGCGTAACCGGGGCCGTAACGAACACTGAAGCTTTCTTT
CSVTGAVTNTEAFF
>TRBV2|TRBJ2-1|TRBD2|NA
TGTGCCAGCGCGGGAGGGTCCTACAATGAGCAGTTCTTC
CASAGGSYNEQFF
>TRBV7-2|TRBJ2-7|NA|NA
TGTGCCAGCAGCTTAGAAGGGGTTCCTGGCTACGAGCAGTACTTC
CASSLEGVPGYEQYF
>TRBV20-1|TRBJ2-6|NA|NA
TGCAGTGCTAGGCTTCCGGGACATACTTCTGGGGCCAACGTCCTGACTTTC
CSARLPGHTSGANVLTF
>TRBV12-3/TRBV12-4|TRBJ1-2|NA|NA
TGTGCCAGCAGTCACAGTCCCGGGACACCTTATGGCTACACCTTC
CASSHSPGTPYGYTF
>TRBV2|TRBJ1-4|NA|many
TGTGCCAGCAGTGAAGACCACCCCACAACTAATGAAAAACTGTTTTTT
CASSEDHPTTNEKLFF
>TRBV20-1|TRBJ1-1|NA|hyperexpanded
TGCAGTGCTAGAGAATCCGGCAGGAGCCTCCCGGAAGCTTTCTTT
CSARESGRSLPEAFF
>TRBV12-3/TRBV12-4|TRBJ2-5|NA|few
TGTGCCAGCACCTACTCTGGGGGGGGCACCCAGTACTTC
CASTYSGGGTQYF
>TRBV25-1|TRBJ1-2|NA|NA
TGTGCCAGCAGTGAAATTGGGGGCTGGGGCTACACCTTC
CASSEIGGWGYTF
>TRBV20-1|TRBJ1-4|NA|few
TGCAGTGCTAAGGGAGGCGGTGAAAAACTGTTTTTT
CSAKGGGEKLFF
>TRBV3-1|TRBJ2-7|NA|NA
TGTGCCAGCAGCCAGTACCTCCGCGGGACATTCTCCTACGAGCAGTACTTC
CASSQYLRGTFSYEQYF
>TRBV7-6|TRBJ2-5|NA|NA
TGTGCCAGCAGCTTAGCGAGTCGGGTAATTTACCAAGAGACCCAGTACTTC
CASSLASRVIYQETQYF
>TRBV3-1|TRBJ2-7|NA|NA
TGTGCCAGCAGCCAAGTTTCTAGCGACTCCTACGAGCAGTACTTC
CASSQVSSDSYEQYF
>TRBV2|TRBJ1-5|TRBD1|many
TGTGCCAGCAGTGAAGTAGTGGACAGGGAATATAGCAATCAGCCCCAGCATTTT
CASSEVVDREYSNQPQHF
>TRBV7-2|TRBJ2-4|TRBD2|NA
TGTGCCAGCAGCCCCCTAGCGGGAACGGGAAACATTCAGTACTTC
CASSPLAGTGNIQYF
>TRBV6-1|TRBJ1-5|NA|NA
TGTGCCAGCAGTGAAGCGCCGACAGTCAATCAGCCCCAGCATTTT
CASSEAPTVNQPQHF
>TRBV6-9|TRBJ1-3|NA|NA
TGTGCCAGCAGTTCGCCGTCGGGCGTAGGTGGAAACACCATATATTTT
CASSSPSGVGGNTIYF
>TRBV10-3|TRBJ1-1|NA|NA
TGTGCCATCAGAGATCCCACCCACGGACGGTTAGCTTTCTTT
CAIRDPTHGRLAFF
>TRBV28|TRBJ1-5|NA|NA
TGTGCCAGCAGTTTGTCCTACGGCAATCAGCCCCAGCATTTT
CASSLSYGNQPQHF
>TRBV11-2|TRBJ2-7|NA|many
TGTGCCAGCAGTCCCGACAGGTCCTACGAGCAGTACTTC
CASSPDRSYEQYF
>TRBV2|TRBJ2-7|TRBD2|few
TGTGCCAGCAGCTTCCTTTCGAATCTAGCGGGAGGAGGAAAGAACGAGCAGTACTTT
CASSFLSNLAGGGKNEQYF